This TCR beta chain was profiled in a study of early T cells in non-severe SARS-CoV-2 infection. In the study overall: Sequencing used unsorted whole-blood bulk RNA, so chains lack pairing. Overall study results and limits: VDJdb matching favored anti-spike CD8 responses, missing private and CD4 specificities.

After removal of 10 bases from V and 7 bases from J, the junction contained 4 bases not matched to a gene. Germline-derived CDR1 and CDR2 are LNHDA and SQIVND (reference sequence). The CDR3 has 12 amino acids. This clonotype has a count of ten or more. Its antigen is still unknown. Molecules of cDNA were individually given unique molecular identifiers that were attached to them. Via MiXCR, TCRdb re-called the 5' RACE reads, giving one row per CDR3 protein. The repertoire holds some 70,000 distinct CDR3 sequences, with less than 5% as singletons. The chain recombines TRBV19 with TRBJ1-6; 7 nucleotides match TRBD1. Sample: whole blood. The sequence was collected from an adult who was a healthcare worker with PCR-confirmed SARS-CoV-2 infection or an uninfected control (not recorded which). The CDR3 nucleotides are TGTGCCACCGGGACAGCAAATTCACCCCTCCACTTT. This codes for CATGTANSPLHF.